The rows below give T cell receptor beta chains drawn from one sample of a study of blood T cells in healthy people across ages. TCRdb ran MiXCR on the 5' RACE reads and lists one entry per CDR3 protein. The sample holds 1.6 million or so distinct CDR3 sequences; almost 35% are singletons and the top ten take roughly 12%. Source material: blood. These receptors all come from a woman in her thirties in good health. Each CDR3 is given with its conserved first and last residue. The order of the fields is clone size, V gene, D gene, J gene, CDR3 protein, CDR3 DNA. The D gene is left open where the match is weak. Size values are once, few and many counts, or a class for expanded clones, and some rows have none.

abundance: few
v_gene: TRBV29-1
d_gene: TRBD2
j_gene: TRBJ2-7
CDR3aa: CSVGTSGGWVEQYF
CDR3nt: TGCAGCGTTGGGACTTCGGGGGGGTGGGTCGAGCAGTACTTC

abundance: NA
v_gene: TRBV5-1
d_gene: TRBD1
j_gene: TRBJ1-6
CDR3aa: CASELGQGDKISPLHF
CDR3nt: TGCGCCAGCGAGTTGGGACAGGGAGATAAGATTTCACCCCTCCACTTT

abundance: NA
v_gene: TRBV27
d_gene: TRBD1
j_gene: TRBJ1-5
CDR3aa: CASSSIDRAGYQPQHF
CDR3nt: TGTGCCAGCAGTTCCATCGACAGGGCGGGTTATCAGCCCCAGCATTTT

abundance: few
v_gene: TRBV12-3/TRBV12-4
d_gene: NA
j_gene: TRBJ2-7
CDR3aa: CASSSTGTGEQYF
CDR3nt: TGTGCCAGCAGTTCCACAGGGACGGGTGAGCAGTACTTC

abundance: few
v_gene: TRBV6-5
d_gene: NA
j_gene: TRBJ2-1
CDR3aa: CASSYSSGREQFF
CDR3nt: TGTGCCAGCAGTTACTCGAGTGGACGGGAGCAGTTCTTC

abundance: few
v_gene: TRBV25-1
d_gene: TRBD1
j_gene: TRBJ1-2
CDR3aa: CASSGRTGSFMGYTF
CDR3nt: TGTGCCAGCAGTGGACGGACAGGTTCTTTTATGGGCTACACCTTC

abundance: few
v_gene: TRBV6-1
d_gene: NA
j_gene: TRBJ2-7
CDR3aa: CASSGGTGAIQYF
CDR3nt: TGTGCCAGCAGTGGTGGCACGGGGGCAATTCAGTACTTC

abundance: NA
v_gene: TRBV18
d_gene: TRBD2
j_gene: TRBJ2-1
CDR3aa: CASSQKRDFYNEQFF
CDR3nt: TGTGCCAGCTCACAAAAGCGGGACTTCTACAATGAGCAGTTCTTC

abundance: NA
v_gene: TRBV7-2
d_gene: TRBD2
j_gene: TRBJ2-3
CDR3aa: CASSLAGARGGVWDTQYF
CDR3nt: TGTGCCAGCAGCTTAGCTGGTGCGCGGGGGGGCGTATGGGATACGCAGTATTTT

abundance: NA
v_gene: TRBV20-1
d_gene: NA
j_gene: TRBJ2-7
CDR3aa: CSARYLQAYEQYF
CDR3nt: TGCAGTGCTAGGTATCTCCAGGCCTACGAGCAGTACTTC

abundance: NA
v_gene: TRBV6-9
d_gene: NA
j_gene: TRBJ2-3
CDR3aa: CAIPPGIDTQYF
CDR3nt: TGTGCCATCCCGCCCGGGATTGATACGCAGTATTTT

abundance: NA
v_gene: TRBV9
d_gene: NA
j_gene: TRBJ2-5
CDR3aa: CASSASPGAKHGQETQYF
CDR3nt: TGTGCCAGCAGCGCCTCCCCGGGGGCAAAGCATGGACAAGAGACCCAGTACTTC

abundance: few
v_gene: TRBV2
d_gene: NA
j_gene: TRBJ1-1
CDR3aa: CASSRDEAFF
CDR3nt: TGTGCCAGCAGCCGAGATGAAGCTTTCTTT

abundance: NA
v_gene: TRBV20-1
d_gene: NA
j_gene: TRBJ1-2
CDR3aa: CSARKEANYGYTF
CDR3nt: TGCAGTGCTAGGAAGGAGGCTAACTATGGCTACACCTTC

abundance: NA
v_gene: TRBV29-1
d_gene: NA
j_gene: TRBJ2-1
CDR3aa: CSVFQGTQFF
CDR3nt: TGCAGCGTTTTTCAGGGGACCCAGTTCTTC

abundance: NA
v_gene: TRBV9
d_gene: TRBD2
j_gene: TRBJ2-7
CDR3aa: CASSVGLAEIDEQYF
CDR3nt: TGTGCCAGCAGCGTAGGACTAGCGGAGATCGACGAGCAGTACTTC

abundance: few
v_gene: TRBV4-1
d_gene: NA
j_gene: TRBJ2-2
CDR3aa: CATEPRRGNTGELFF
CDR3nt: TGCGCCACCGAACCCCGTCGAGGGAACACCGGGGAGCTGTTTTTT

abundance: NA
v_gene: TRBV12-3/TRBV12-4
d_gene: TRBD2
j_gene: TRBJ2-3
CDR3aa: CPSSFSSGGAGDTQYF
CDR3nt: TGTCCCAGCAGTTTTTCTAGCGGGGGGGCTGGGGATACGCAGTATTTT

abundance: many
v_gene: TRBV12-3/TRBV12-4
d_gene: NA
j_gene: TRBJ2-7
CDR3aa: CASSEGSSYEQYF
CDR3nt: TGCGCCAGCAGCGAGGGGAGCTCCTACGAGCAGTACTTC

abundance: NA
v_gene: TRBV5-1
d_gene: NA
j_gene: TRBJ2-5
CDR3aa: CASSMTTRERYF
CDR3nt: TGCGCCAGCAGCATGACGACCCGCGAAAGGTACTTC

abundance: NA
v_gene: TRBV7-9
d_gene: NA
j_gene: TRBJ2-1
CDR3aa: CANSFGSHNEQFF
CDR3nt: TGTGCCAACAGCTTCGGGTCACACAATGAGCAGTTCTTC

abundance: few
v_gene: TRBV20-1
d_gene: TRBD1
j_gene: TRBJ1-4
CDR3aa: CSANDRGEKLFF
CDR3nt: TGCAGTGCTAATGACAGGGGTGAAAAACTGTTTTTT

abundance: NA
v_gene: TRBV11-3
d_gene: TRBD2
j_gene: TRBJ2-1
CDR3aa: CASSLRSAAGAGEQFF
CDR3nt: TGTGCCAGCAGCTTAAGGAGCGCAGCGGGGGCGGGTGAGCAGTTCTTC

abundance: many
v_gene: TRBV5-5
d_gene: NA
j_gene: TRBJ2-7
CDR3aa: CASRARTGTYEQYF
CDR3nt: TGTGCCAGCAGGGCTAGGACTGGGACCTACGAGCAGTACTTC

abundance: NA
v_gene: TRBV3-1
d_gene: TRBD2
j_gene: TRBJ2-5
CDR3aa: CASSHKALTSGRETQYF
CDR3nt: TGTGCCAGCAGCCACAAAGCCCTGACTAGCGGGAGAGAGACCCAGTACTTC

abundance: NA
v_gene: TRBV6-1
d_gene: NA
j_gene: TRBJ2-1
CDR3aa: CASRALSNDEQFF
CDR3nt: TGTGCCAGCAGGGCCCTTAGTAACGATGAGCAGTTCTTC

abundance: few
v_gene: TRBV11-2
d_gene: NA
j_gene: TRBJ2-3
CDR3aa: CASSLDWGADTQYF
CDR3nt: TGTGCCAGCAGCTTAGATTGGGGAGCAGATACGCAGTATTTT

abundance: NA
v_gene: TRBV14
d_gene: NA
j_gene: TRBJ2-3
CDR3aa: CASSPDSTYTDTQYF
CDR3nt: TGTGCCAGCAGTCCGGACAGCACCTACACAGATACGCAGTATTTT

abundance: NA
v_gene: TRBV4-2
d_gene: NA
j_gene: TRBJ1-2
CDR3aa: CASRQERQIYGYTF
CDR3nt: TGTGCCAGCCGCCAAGAAAGACAGATTTATGGCTACACCTTC

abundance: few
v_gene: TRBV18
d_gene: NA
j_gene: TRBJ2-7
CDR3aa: CASSPPSTPGYEQYF
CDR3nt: TGTGCCAGCTCACCACCGTCAACCCCGGGCTACGAGCAGTACTTC

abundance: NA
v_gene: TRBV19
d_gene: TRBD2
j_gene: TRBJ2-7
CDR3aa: CASGPGGSSYEQYF
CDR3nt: TGTGCCAGTGGCCCGGGAGGGTCCTCCTACGAGCAGTACTTC

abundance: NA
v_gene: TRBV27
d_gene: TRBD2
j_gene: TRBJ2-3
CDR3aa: CASRDRTSGHSTDTQYF
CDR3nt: TGTGCCAGCCGCGATCGGACTAGCGGCCATAGCACAGATACGCAGTATTTT

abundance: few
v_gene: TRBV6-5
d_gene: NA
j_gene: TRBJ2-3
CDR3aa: CASSYRFGDTQYF
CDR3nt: TGTGCCAGCAGTTACAGATTCGGGGATACGCAGTATTTT

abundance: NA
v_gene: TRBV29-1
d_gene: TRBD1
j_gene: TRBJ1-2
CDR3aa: CSVGQLRTLGYTF
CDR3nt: TGCAGCGTGGGACAGCTCAGGACCCTGGGCTACACCTTC

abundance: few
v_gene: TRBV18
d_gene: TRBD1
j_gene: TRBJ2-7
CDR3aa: CASSSTGTGRNEQYF
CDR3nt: TGTGCCAGCTCAAGCACCGGGACAGGGAGGAACGAGCAGTACTTC

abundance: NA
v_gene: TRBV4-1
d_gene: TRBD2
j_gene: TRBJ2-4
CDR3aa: CASSPPTSGRAKNIQYF
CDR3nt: TGCGCCAGCAGCCCACCTACTAGCGGGAGAGCCAAAAACATTCAGTACTTC

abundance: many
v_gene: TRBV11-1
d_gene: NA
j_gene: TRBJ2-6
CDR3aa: CASSDRKASGANVLTF
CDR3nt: TGTGCCAGCAGCGACCGCAAAGCCTCTGGGGCCAACGTCCTGACTTTC

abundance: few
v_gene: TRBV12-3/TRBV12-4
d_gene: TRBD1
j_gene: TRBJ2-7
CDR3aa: CASSPDRGWYEQYF
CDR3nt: TGTGCCAGCAGTCCCGACAGGGGGTGGTACGAGCAGTACTTC

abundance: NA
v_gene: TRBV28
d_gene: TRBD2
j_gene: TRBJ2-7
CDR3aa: CASSPSRGVISEQYF
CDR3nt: TGTGCCAGCAGTCCATCCCGGGGGGTGATAAGCGAGCAGTACTTC

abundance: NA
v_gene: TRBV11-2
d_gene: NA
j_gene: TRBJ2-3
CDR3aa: CASSSGQATWNTQYF
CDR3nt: TGTGCCAGCAGCTCGGGGCAGGCAACCTGGAATACGCAGTATTTT

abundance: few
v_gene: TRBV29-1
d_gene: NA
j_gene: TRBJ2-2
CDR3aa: CSVTDTYTGELFF
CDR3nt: TGCAGCGTGACTGACACCTACACCGGGGAGCTGTTTTTT

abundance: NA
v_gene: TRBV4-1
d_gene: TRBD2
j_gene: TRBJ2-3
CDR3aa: CASSQEGIAGTWGHTDTQYF
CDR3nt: TGCGCCAGCAGCCAAGAGGGAATAGCGGGTACCTGGGGTCACACAGATACGCAGTATTTT